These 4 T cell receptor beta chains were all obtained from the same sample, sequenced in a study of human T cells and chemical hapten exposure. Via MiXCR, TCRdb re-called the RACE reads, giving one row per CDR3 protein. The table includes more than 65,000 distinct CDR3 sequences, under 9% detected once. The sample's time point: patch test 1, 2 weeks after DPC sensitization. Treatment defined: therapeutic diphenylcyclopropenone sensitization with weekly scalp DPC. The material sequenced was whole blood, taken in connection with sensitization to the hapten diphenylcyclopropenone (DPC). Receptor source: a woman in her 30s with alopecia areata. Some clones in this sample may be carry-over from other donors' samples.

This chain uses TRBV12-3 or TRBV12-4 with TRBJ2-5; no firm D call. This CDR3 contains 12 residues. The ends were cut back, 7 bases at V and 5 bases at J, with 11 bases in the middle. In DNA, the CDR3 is TGTGCCAGCACATCGGAGCTGGAGACCCAGTACTTC. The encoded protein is CASTSELETQYF.

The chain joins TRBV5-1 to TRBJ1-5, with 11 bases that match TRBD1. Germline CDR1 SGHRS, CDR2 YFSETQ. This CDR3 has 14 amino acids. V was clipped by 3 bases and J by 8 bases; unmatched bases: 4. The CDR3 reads CASSWGQGGEPQHF. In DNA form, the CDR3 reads TGCGCCAGCAGCTGGGGACAGGGGGGCGAGCCCCAGCATTTT.

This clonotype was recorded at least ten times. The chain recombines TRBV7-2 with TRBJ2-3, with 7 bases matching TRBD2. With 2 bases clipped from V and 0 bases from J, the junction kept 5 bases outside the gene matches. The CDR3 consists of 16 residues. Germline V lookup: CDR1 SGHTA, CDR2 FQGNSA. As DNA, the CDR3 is TGTGCCAGCAGCTTAAGCGGGGTCAGTAGCACAGATACGCAGTATTTT. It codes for CASSLSGVSSTDTQYF.

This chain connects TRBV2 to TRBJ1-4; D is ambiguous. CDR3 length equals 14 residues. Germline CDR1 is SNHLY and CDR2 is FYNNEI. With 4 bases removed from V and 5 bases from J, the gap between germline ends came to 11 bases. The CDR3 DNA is TGTGCCAGCAGTGTGCGGTGGACCAATGAAAAACTGTTTTTT. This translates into CASSVRWTNEKLFF.